This T cell receptor (beta chain) appears in the sequencing data of a study of T cells in Graves' hyperthyroidism and ophthalmopathy. As for the study in general: Blood was drawn when the patient was first diagnosed and still untreated. Study-level findings and limits: A model built on 13 V-J features separated ophthalmopathy from stable hyperthyroidism. Among thyroid clonotypes expanded above 0.001, most also appeared in blood.

RNA transcripts gave rise to amplified TCR beta CDR3 regions. A set of HTBI primers served as the primers for a first-round RT-PCR of the TCR CDR3. In TCRdb, the multiplex PCR reads were re-called with MiXCR into one record per CDR3 protein. The data show roughly 740,000 distinct CDR3 sequences, 16% seen once. It was uncontrolled infection, other autoimmune disease, pregnancy or lactation that excluded patients. In this sample, this clonotype turned up many times. Antigen unknown. CDR1 is SNHLY and CDR2 is FYNNEI in the germline V gene. This CDR3 is built from 13 residues. V lost 3 bases, J lost 4 bases, and 9 bases lay in between.

The rearrangement links TRBV2 to TRBJ2-5; unclear D gene. Material: blood. The TCR was taken from a man aged 18 to 29 with Graves' hyperthyroidism. The CDR3 DNA reads TGTGCCAGCAGTGATATCCGGGCAGAGACCCAGTACTTC. Translation gives CASSDIRAETQYF.